This T cell receptor beta chain stems from a study of T cell changes during pregnancy in multiple sclerosis. Per the germline V gene, CDR1 is SGHRS and CDR2 is YFSETQ. Trimming left V 0 bases short and J 0 bases short, with 13 bases between. The CDR3 totals 17 residues. Using immunoSEQ multiplex PCR, the repertoire was profiled, and TCRdb retains in-frame clones only, with some absent. The sample records tens of thousands of clones, 80% to 95% being singletons. The rearrangement joins TRBV5-1 to TRBJ1-3, with D possibly matching TRBD1 (6 bases). The TCR sequence derives from a female donor with multiple sclerosis, enrolled in a pregnancy study. The sequencing used peripheral blood, collected in the first trimester of pregnancy. The CDR3: CASSLGGRGYSGNTIYF. DNA for the CDR3: TGCGCCAGCAGCTTGGGTGGCAGGGGATACTCTGGAAACACCATATATTTT.